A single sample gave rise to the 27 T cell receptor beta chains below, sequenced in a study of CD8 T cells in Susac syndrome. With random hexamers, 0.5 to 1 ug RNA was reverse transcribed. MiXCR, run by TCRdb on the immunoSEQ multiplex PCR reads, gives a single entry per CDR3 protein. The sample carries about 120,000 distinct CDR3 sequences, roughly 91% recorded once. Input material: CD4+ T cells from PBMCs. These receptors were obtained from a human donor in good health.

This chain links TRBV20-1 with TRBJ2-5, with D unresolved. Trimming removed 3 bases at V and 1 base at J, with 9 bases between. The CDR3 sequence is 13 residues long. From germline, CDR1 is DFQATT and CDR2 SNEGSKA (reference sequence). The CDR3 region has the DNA TGCAGTGCTAGTGTGGAAGTCCAAGAGACCCAGTACTTC. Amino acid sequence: CSASVEVQETQYF.

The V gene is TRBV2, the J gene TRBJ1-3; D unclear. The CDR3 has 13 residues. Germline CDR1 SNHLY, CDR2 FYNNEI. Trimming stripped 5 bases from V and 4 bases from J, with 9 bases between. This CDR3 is CASSSLGGNTIYF. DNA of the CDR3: TGTGCCAGCAGTTCCCTGGGGGGAAACACCATATATTTT.

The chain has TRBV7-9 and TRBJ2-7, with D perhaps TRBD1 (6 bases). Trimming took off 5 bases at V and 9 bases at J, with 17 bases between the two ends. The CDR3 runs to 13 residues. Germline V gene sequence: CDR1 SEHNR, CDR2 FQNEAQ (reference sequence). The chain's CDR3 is CASSSRGRGMQYF. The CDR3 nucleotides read TGTGCCAGCAGCAGCCGGGGCAGGGGTATGCAGTACTTC.

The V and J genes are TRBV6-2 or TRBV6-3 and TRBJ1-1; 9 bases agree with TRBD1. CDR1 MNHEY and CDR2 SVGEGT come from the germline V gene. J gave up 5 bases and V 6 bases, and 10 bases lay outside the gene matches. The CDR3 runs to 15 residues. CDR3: CASRDRGHLGTEAFF. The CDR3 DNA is TGTGCCAGCAGGGACAGGGGCCACTTGGGGACTGAAGCTTTCTTT.

In DNA form, the CDR3 reads TGTGCCAGCAGTGACGGGGGGAGCGATAGCAATCAGCCCCAGCATTTT. It specifies CASSDGGSDSNQPQHF. The rearrangement links TRBV25-1 to TRBJ1-5; TRBD1 is a possible D gene (5 bases). This CDR3 has 16 amino acids. CDR1 is MGHDK, CDR2 SYGVNS, per germline. The V gene lost 3 bases and the J gene lost 0 bases, with 12 bases spanning the gap.

DNA of the CDR3: TGTGCCAGCAGCTCGGGACTAGCGGCTACAGATACGCAGTATTTT. Translated, it gives CASSSGLAATDTQYF. The rearrangement links TRBV7-2 to TRBJ2-3; 11 bases line up with TRBD2. The V segment lost 4 bases and the J segment 3 bases; nucleotides outside the gene matches: 3. The CDR3 totals 15 residues. Looked up from germline, CDR1 is SGHTA and CDR2 is FQGNSA.

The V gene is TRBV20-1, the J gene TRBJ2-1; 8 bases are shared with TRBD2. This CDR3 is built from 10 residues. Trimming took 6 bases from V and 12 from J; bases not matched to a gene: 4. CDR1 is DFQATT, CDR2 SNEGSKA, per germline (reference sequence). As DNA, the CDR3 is TGCAGTGCAGAGAGCGGGAGGCAGTTCTTC. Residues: CSAESGRQFF.

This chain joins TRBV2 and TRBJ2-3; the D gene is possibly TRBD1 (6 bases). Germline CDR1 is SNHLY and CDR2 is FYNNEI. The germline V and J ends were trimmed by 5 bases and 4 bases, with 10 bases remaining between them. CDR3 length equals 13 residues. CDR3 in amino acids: CASSRGQSDTQYF. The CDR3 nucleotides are TGTGCCAGCAGTCGCGGACAGTCAGATACGCAGTATTTT.

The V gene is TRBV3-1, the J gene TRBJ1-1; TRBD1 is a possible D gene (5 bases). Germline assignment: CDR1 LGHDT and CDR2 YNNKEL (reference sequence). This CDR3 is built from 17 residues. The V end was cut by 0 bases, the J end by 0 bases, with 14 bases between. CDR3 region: CASSQDPHGHMNTEAFF. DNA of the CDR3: TGTGCCAGCAGCCAAGATCCCCATGGACACATGAACACTGAAGCTTTCTTT.

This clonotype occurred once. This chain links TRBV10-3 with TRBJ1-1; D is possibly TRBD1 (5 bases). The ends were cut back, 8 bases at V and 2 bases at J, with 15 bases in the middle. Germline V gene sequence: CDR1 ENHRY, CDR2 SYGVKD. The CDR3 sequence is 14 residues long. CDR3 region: CAIGPQGPNTEAFF. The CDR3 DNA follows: TGTGCCATCGGACCTCAGGGTCCCAACACTGAAGCTTTCTTT.

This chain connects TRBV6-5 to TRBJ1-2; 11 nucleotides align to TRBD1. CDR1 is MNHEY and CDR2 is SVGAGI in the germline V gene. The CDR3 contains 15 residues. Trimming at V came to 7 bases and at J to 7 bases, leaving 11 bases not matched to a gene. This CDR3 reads CASTRGQGAFFGYTF. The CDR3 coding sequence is TGTGCCAGCACCCGCGGACAGGGGGCATTTTTTGGCTACACCTTC.

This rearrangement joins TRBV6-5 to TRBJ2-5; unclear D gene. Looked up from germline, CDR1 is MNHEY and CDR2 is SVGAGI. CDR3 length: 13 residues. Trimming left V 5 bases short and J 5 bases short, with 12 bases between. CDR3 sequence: CASSSRGWETQYF. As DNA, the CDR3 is TGTGCCAGCAGTAGCCGAGGATGGGAGACCCAGTACTTC.

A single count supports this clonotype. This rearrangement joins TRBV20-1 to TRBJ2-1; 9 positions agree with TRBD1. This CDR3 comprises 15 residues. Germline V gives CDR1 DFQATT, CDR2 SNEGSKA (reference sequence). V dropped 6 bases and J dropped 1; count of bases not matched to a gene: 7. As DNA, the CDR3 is TGCAGTGCGGCCAAGACAGGGGGTTCCTACAATGAGCAGTTCTTC. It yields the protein CSAAKTGGSYNEQFF.

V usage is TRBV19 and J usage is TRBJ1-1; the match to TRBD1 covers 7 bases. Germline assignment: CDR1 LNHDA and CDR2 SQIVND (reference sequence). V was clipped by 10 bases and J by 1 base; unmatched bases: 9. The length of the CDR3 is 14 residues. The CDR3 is CATEPGTANTEAFF. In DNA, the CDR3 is TGTGCCACCGAACCCGGGACAGCGAACACTGAAGCTTTCTTT.

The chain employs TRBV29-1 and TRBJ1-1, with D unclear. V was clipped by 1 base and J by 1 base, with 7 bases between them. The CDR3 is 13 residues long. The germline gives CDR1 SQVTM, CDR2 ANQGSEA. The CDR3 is CSVEVSRNTEAFF. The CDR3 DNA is TGCAGCGTTGAAGTCAGCAGGAACACTGAAGCTTTCTTT. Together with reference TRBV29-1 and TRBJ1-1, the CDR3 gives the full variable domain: SAVISQKPSRDICQRGTSLTIQCQVDSQVTMMFWYRQQPGQSLTLIATANQGSEATYESGFVIDKFPISRPNLTFSTLTVSNMSPEDSSIYLCSVEVSRNTEAFFGQGTRLTVV.

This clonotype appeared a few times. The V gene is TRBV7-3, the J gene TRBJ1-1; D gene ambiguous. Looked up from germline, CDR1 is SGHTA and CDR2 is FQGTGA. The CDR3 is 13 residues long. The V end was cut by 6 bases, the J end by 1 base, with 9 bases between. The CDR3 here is CASRSGRNTEAFF. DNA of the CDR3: TGTGCCAGCAGAAGTGGGCGGAACACTGAAGCTTTCTTT.

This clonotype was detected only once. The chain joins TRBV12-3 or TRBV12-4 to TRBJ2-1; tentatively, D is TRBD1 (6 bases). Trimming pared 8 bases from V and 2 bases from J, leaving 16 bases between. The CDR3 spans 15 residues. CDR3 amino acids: CASAGEGRPYNEQFF. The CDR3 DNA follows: TGTGCCAGCGCAGGGGAAGGGCGCCCCTACAATGAGCAGTTCTTC.

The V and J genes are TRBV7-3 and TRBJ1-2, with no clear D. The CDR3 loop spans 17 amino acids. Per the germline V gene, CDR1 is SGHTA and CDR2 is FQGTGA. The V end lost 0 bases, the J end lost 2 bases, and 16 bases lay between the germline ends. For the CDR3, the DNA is TGTGCCAGCAGCTTAACGCCCTCCCCCGGCCCCAACTATGGCTACACCTTC. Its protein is CASSLTPSPGPNYGYTF.

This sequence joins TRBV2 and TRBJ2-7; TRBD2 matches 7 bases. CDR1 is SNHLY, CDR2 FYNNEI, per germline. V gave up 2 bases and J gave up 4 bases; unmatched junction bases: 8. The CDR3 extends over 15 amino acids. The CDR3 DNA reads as TGTGCCAGCAGTGAATGGGGGGGTGAGGTTTACGAGCAGTACTTC. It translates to CASSEWGGEVYEQYF.

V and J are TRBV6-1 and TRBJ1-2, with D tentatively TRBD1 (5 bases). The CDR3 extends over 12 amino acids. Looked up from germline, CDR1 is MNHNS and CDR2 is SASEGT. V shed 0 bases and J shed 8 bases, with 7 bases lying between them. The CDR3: CASSEAGDGYTF. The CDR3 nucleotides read TGTGCCAGCAGTGAAGCAGGGGACGGCTACACCTTC.

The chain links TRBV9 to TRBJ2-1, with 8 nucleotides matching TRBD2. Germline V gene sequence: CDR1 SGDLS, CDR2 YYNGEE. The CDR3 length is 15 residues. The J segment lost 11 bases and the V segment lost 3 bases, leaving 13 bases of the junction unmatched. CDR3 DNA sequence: TGTGCCAGCAGCGAGAGCGGGAGACTTTACAACAAGCAGTTCTTC. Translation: CASSESGRLYNKQFF.

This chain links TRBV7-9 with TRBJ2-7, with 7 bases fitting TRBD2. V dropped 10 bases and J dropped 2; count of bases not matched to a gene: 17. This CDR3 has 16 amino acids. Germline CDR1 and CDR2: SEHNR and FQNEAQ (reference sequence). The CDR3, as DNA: TGTGCCACCGAAACTTTTGACACCGGGGGGACCTACGAGCAGTACTTC. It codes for CATETFDTGGTYEQYF. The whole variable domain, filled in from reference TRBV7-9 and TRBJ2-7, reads DTGVSQNPRHKITKRGQNVTFRCDPISEHNRLYWYRQTLGQGPEFLTYFQNEAQLEKSRLLSDRFSAERPKGSFSTLEIQRTEQGDSAMYLCATETFDTGGTYEQYFGPGTRLTVT.

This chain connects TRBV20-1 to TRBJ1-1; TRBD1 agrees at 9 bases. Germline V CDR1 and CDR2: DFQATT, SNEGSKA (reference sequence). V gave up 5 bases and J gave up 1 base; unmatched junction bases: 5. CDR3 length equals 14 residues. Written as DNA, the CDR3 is TGCAGTGCTTATGACAGGGGGGAGAACACTGAAGCTTTCTTT. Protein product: CSAYDRGENTEAFF.

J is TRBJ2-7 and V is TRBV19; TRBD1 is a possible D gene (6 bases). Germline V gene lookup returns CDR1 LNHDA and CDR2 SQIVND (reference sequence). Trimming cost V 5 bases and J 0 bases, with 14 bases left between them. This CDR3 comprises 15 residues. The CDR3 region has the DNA TGTGCCAGTAGTGGAGACCGGACAGCCTCCTACGAGCAGTACTTC. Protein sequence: CASSGDRTASYEQYF.

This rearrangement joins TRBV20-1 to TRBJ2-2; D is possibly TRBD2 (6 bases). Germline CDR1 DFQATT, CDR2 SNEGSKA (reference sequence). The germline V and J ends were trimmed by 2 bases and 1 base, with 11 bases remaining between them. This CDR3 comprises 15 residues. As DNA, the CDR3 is TGCAGTGCTAGATTGGTGGGAGGGAACACCGGGGAGCTGTTTTTT. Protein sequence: CSARLVGGNTGELFF.

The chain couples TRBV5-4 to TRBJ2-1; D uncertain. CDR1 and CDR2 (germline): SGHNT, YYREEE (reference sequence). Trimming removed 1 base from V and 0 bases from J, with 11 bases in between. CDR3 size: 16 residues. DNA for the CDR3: TGTGCCAGCAGCTTGCCGGGCGTGAGCTCCTACAATGAGCAGTTCTTC. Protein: CASSLPGVSSYNEQFF.

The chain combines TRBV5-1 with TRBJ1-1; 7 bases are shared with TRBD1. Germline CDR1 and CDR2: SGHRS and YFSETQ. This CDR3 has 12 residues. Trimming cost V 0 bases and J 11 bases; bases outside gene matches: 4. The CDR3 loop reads CASSLEGAEAFF. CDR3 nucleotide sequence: TGCGCCAGCAGCTTGGAGGGGGCCGAGGCTTTCTTT.